These 20 T cell receptor beta chains originate from one sample sequenced in a study of a mutant IDH1 vaccine in newly diagnosed glioma (dated by TCRdb to 2020 to 2023). Library preparation used the immunoSEQ multiplex PCR assay. TCRdb carries this immuneACCESS record with in-frame sequences only. Its versions omit some clonotypes, under half of them owing to an unresolved V gene in the studies checked, with the rest unexplained. In all, the sample holds about 55,000 clones, and over 60% of those were seen once. The ten biggest clones cover 4.9% of the sample. These receptors lack a known antigen. The sample's time point label, decoded: week 47, end of study. Every vaccine dose consisted of 300 ug of a 20-mer mutant IDH1 peptide in Montanide, administered subcutaneously together with topical imiquimod. Material: PBMCs, obtained from a glioma patient whose treatment included an IDH1 peptide vaccine. All receptors come from a woman aged 40 to 50 with glioma. Some clones in this sample may be carry-over from other donors' samples.

This clone came up a few times. The CDR3, as DNA: TGCGCCAGCAGCCAGAGGACAGGGCCACTAAATTCACCCCTCCACTTT. It is translated as CASSQRTGPLNSPLHF. This chain joins TRBV4-1 and TRBJ1-6; 8 positions agree with TRBD1. Per germline, CDR1 MGHRA and CDR2 YSYEKL. With 3 bases clipped from V and 7 bases from J, the junction kept 8 bases outside the gene matches. CDR3 size: 16 residues.

J is TRBJ1-2 and V is TRBV5-1; D perhaps matches TRBD1 (5 bases). The V end was cut by 3 bases, the J end by 2 bases, with 8 bases between. Germline values: CDR1 SGHRS, CDR2 YFSETQ. This CDR3 contains 13 residues. CDR3 sequence reads: CASSSGRNYGYTF. The CDR3 DNA reads as TGCGCCAGCAGCTCGGGACGGAACTATGGCTACACCTTC.

The rearrangement uses TRBV7-2 and TRBJ2-5, with 7 bases identical to TRBD2. The germline gives CDR1 SGHTA, CDR2 FQGNSA. The CDR3 covers 15 residues. The V and J ends lost 3 bases and 3 bases, in that order; junction bases with no gene match: 7. The CDR3 loop reads CASSFHGTNEETQYF. The CDR3, as DNA: TGTGCCAGCAGCTTTCATGGGACTAATGAAGAGACCCAGTACTTC.

The V and J genes are TRBV27 and TRBJ1-3; D remains unclear. CDR1 is MNHEY, CDR2 SMNVEV, per germline (reference sequence). CDR3 length equals 17 residues. V dropped 4 bases and J dropped 4 bases, with 20 bases sitting between them. CDR3 protein: CASSSKAPLGRGNTIYF. CDR3 coding DNA: TGTGCCAGCAGTTCCAAGGCCCCGTTGGGTAGGGGAAACACCATATATTTT.

This clone was seen just once. This chain connects TRBV27 to TRBJ1-1, with 8 bases that match TRBD1. V gave up 3 bases and J gave up 4 bases; unmatched junction bases: 7. This CDR3 has 15 amino acids. Germline V gene sequence: CDR1 MNHEY, CDR2 SMNVEV (reference sequence). CDR3 DNA sequence: TGTGCCAGCAGTTTCGACAGGGGTCTTCGCACTGAAGCTTTCTTT. As protein: CASSFDRGLRTEAFF.

The chain combines TRBV7-9 with TRBJ2-5, with 8 bases fitting TRBD2. This CDR3 comprises 13 residues. V lost 7 bases, J lost 7 bases, and 8 bases stayed unmatched. Germline CDR1 and CDR2: SEHNR and FQNEAQ (reference sequence). In DNA form, the CDR3 reads TGTGCCAGCATGCGGGGGGTAGTGGGGACCCAGTACTTC. It yields the protein CASMRGVVGTQYF. Using reference TRBV7-9 and TRBJ2-5 for the parts outside the CDR3, the full variable domain is DTGVSQNPRHKITKRGQNVTFRCDPISEHNRLYWYRQTLGQGPEFLTYFQNEAQLEKSRLLSDRFSAERPKGSFSTLEIQRTEQGDSAMYLCASMRGVVGTQYFGPGTRLLVL.

V is TRBV2 and J is TRBJ1-3, with unresolved D. The CDR3 consists of 13 residues. CDR1 is SNHLY, CDR2 FYNNEI, per germline. The V end was cut by 7 bases, the J end by 4 bases, with 11 bases between. In DNA form, the CDR3 reads TGTGCCAGCACTTGGTCACCAGGAAACACCATATATTTT. It translates to CASTWSPGNTIYF.

V gene TRBV5-1 combines with J gene TRBJ2-7; 7 bases are a match to TRBD2. Germline V gene sequence: CDR1 SGHRS, CDR2 YFSETQ. The ends lost 4 bases at V and 3 bases at J; junction bases unmatched: 10. The CDR3 is 15 residues long. CDR3 coding DNA: TGCGCCAGCAGCCCCTGGGGGGGGTCGGGCTACGAGCAGTACTTC. The encoded protein is CASSPWGGSGYEQYF.

The rearrangement links TRBV30 to TRBJ2-6; D remains ambiguous. CDR3 size: 16 residues. V was cut by 2 bases and J by 1 base, with 12 bases left in between. Germline assignment: CDR1 GTSNPN and CDR2 SVGIG (reference sequence). The CDR3 is CAWSPSRRSGANVLTF. The CDR3 coding sequence is TGTGCCTGGAGTCCATCCCGACGTTCTGGGGCCAACGTCCTGACTTTC.

Only one count was recorded for this clone. The DNA of the CDR3 is TGTGCCAGCACCCCATCCGGGGCCGGGAGGGAGCTGTTTTTT. Translated, it gives CASTPSGAGRELFF. The rearrangement joins TRBV2 to TRBJ2-2; D may be TRBD1 or TRBD2 (5 bases each). This CDR3 is built from 14 residues. From germline, CDR1 is SNHLY and CDR2 FYNNEI. V gave up 7 bases and J gave up 9 bases, with 18 bases separating them.

The J gene is TRBJ1-6, the V gene TRBV7-9; TRBD1 matches at 7 bases. After removal of 5 bases from V and 6 bases from J, the junction contained 1 base not matched to a gene. CDR1 SEHNR and CDR2 FQNEAQ come from the germline V gene (reference sequence). This CDR3 region has 13 residues. CDR3: CASSRQGNSPLHF. CDR3 sequence (DNA): TGTGCCAGCAGCCGACAGGGTAATTCACCCCTCCACTTT.

This rearrangement joins TRBV29-1 to TRBJ2-7, with 10 bases identical to TRBD1. CDR3 length equals 13 residues. CDR1 and CDR2 from the germline V gene are SQVTM and ANQGSEA. With V trimmed by 7 bases and J by 6 bases, 9 bases remained unmatched. The CDR3 DNA sequence: TGCAGCGCAGGGACAGGGGAGGCTTCCGAGCAGTACTTC. Translation: CSAGTGEASEQYF.

The chain recombines TRBV6-4 with TRBJ1-6; 8 nucleotides line up with TRBD1. V lost 6 bases, J lost 6 bases, and 4 bases stayed unmatched. The CDR3 has 14 amino acids. Germline loops: CDR1 MRHNA, CDR2 SNTAGT. The CDR3 region is CASSPDRVNSPLHF. In DNA, the CDR3 is TGTGCCAGCAGCCCGGACAGGGTTAATTCACCCCTCCACTTT.

This clone was seen once. The V call is TRBV10-1, the J call TRBJ2-1; D is possibly TRBD2 (6 bases). The CDR3 sequence is 16 residues long. V was shortened by 3 bases and J by 9 bases, with 21 bases between the two germline ends. Per germline, CDR1 WNHNN and CDR2 SYGVQD (reference sequence). The CDR3 nucleotides read TGCGCCAGCAGTGAAGGGTTGGGAGGAGGTAAGGGTGAGCAGTTCTTC. Protein sequence: CASSEGLGGGKGEQFF.

J is TRBJ1-5 and V is TRBV9, with a possible D match to TRBD1 (6 bases). From germline, CDR1 is SGDLS and CDR2 YYNGEE. CDR3 length equals 15 residues. Trimming stripped 0 bases from V and 3 bases from J, with 10 bases between. Here the CDR3 reads CASSVGGGVNQPQHF. The CDR3 nucleotides read TGTGCCAGCAGCGTAGGAGGGGGAGTCAATCAGCCCCAGCATTTT. Looking up the rest from reference TRBV9 and TRBJ1-5 gives the full variable domain: DSGVTQTPKHLITATGQRVTLRCSPRSGDLSVYWYQQSLDQGLQFLIQYYNGEERAKGNILERFSAQQFPDLHSELNLSSLELGDSALYFCASSVGGGVNQPQHFGDGTRLSIL.

The chain carries TRBV10-3 and TRBJ1-2, with D maybe TRBD1 (5 bases). Germline-derived CDR1 and CDR2 are ENHRY and SYGVKD. The CDR3 spans 16 residues. Trimming removed 0 bases at V and 4 bases at J, with 15 bases between. The CDR3, as DNA: TGTGCCATCAGTGAGTCACCGACACAGGTCTTCTATGGCTACACCTTC. As protein: CAISESPTQVFYGYTF.

The chain joins TRBV9 to TRBJ1-2, with TRBD1 matching over 8 bases. In germline, CDR1 is SGDLS, CDR2 YYNGEE. The CDR3 has 14 residues. Germline trimming cut 4 bases from V and 3 bases from J; bases unmatched to any gene: 5. The CDR3 region has the DNA TGTGCCAGCAGCCCAGGGGGCTGGGACTATGGCTACACCTTC. Translated, it gives CASSPGGWDYGYTF.

This rearrangement joins TRBV30 to TRBJ1-1, with TRBD1 identical over 7 bases. The J segment lost 1 base and the V segment lost 0 bases, leaving 8 bases of the junction unmatched. From germline, CDR1 is GTSNPN and CDR2 SVGIG (reference sequence). The CDR3 totals 16 residues. The CDR3 nucleotides read TGTGCCTGGAGTGTCGACAGGGTGCATGGGAACACTGAAGCTTTCTTT. Translating gives CAWSVDRVHGNTEAFF.

DNA of the CDR3: TGTGCCAGCAGTGAAGCCCGGACTGGAAACACCATATATTTT. This encodes CASSEARTGNTIYF. The chain recombines TRBV2 with TRBJ1-3; D not certain. The CDR3 totals 14 residues. V was trimmed by 0 bases and J by 2 bases, leaving 5 bases between them. From germline, CDR1 is SNHLY and CDR2 FYNNEI.

The rearrangement links TRBV19 to TRBJ1-3, with TRBD1 matching over 7 bases. CDR3 size: 14 residues. The V gene's germline CDR1 is LNHDA and CDR2 SQIVND (reference sequence). V lost 5 bases to trimming and J lost 7 bases; unmatched junction nucleotides: 8. CDR3 residues: CASSSPPTGNTIYF. In DNA, the CDR3 is TGTGCCAGTAGTTCGCCTCCGACAGGGAACACCATATATTTT.